The rows below give T cell receptor beta chains drawn from one sample of a study of OX40 agonist ivuxolimab in advanced cancers. The assay was immunoSEQ multiplex PCR, and TCRdb's table has in-frame clones only and misses some. The sample includes fewer than 95,000 clones, 70% to 90% seen only once; the top ten take about 7%. The sample in question was CD4+ or CD8+ T cells sorted from blood, obtained in a trial of the OX40 agonist ivuxolimab. The source is an adult with an advanced solid tumor such as melanoma, head and neck, liver or kidney cancer. CDR3s include the opening cysteine and the closing phenylalanine or tryptophan.

V gene	J gene	CDR3 protein
TRBV30	TRBJ1-2	CAWSTGTNYGYTF
TRBV5-1	TRBJ2-1	CASSPPGNEQFF
TRBV2	TRBJ2-3	CASSAWNRETDTQYF
TRBV5-4	TRBJ2-6	CASSFPGTFSGANVLTF
TRBV11-3	TRBJ1-1	CASSSFRGNEAFF
TRBV4-2	TRBJ1-4	CASSSNRGLDEKLFF
TRBV27	TRBJ2-7	CASCRLAGGGEQYF
TRBV7-6	TRBJ2-7	CASSLPLDLAGEQYF
TRBV19	TRBJ1-5	CASSITPPNQPQHF
TRBV7-6	TRBJ2-1	CASSSSDYEQFF
TRBV5-6	TRBJ1-6	CASSPGQGFTYNSPLHF
TRBV6-6	TRBJ2-7	CASSYLPGNYEQYF
TRBV10-3	TRBJ1-2	CAISDGAGQDGYTF
TRBV6-1	TRBJ2-2	CASHLGAGELFF
TRBV18	TRBJ1-1	CASSATENTEAFF
TRBV4-1	TRBJ2-7	CASSPTGRDYEQYF
TRBV30	TRBJ1-2	CAWSDGTGRFYGYTF
TRBV9	TRBJ2-3	CASSAGLAGADTQYF
TRBV5-1	TRBJ2-4	CASSPRVDPLAKNIQYF
TRBV10-1	TRBJ2-3	CASTNDRGLTDTQYF
TRBV30	TRBJ2-5	CAWSWTSGRLEETQYF
TRBV6-5	TRBJ1-1	CASRNRGRGEAFF
TRBV27	TRBJ2-3	CASSGTSGSTDTQYF
TRBV5-1	TRBJ1-6	CASRGGNSPLHF
TRBV5-1	TRBJ2-1	CASSPILAGGHNEQFF
TRBV5-5	TRBJ2-5	CASSSREVERTQYF
TRBV6-6	TRBJ2-7	CASSYKADSSYEQYF
TRBV5-1	TRBJ2-7	CASSSAGQAYYEQYF
TRBV11-2	TRBJ1-1	CASSLRVPRWDTEAFF
TRBV27	TRBJ2-7	CASSLMSRDEQYF
TRBV4-2	TRBJ2-1	CASSQDRQLSQFF
TRBV7-9	TRBJ2-7	CASSSTGIYEQYF
TRBV7-8	TRBJ2-7	CASSLVPTGGSYEQYF
TRBV27	TRBJ2-7	CASSGDGYEQYF
TRBV7-6	TRBJ2-1	CASSAVYSKQAIQPGNEQFF
TRBV4-1	TRBJ2-2	CASSQDLSGSPGELFF
TRBV5-1	TRBJ2-7	CASSIGLAGSARSYEQYF